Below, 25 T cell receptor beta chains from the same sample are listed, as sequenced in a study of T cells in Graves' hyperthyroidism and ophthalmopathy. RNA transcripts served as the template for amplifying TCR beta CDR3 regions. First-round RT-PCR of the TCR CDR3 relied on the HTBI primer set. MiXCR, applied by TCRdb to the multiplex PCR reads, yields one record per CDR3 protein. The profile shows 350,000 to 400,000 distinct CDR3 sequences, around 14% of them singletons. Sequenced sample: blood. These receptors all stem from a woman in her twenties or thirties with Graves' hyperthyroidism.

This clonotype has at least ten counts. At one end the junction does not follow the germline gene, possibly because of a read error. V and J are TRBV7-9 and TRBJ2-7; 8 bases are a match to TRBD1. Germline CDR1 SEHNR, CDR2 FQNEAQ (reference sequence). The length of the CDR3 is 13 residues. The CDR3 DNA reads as TGCGCCAGCAGCAAGGGACAGGCCTACGAGCAGTACTTC. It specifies CASSKGQAYEQYF.

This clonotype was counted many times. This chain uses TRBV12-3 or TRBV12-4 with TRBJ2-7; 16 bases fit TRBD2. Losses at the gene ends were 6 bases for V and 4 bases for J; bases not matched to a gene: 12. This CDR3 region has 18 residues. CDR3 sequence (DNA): TGTGCCAGCAGCCCGGGACTAGCGGGAGGGGCCCTATCTTACGAGCAGTACTTC. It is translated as CASSPGLAGGALSYEQYF.

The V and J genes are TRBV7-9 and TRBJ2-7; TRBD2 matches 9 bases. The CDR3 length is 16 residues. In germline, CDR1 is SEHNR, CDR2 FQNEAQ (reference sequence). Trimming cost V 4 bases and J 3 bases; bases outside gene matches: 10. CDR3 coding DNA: TGTGCCAGCAGCTCAAGACTAGCGGAGGTCTACTACGAGCAGTACTTC. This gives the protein CASSSRLAEVYYEQYF.

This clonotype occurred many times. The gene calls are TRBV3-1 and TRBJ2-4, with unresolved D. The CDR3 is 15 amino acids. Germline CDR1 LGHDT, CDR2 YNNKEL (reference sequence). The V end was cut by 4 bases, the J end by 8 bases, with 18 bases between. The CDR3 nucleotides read TGTGCCAGCAGCCCCCCAGGTGCACCTCGGGACATTCAGTACTTC. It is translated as CASSPPGAPRDIQYF.

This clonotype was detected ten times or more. CDR3 coding DNA: TGTGCCAGCAGTGTAGCAGGGAACACCGGGGAGCTGTTTTTT. It specifies CASSVAGNTGELFF. The V gene is TRBV6-1, the J gene TRBJ2-2; D remains unclear. Trimming removed 4 bases at V and 1 base at J, with 7 bases between. CDR1 and CDR2 (germline): MNHNS, SASEGT. The CDR3 is 14 amino acids.

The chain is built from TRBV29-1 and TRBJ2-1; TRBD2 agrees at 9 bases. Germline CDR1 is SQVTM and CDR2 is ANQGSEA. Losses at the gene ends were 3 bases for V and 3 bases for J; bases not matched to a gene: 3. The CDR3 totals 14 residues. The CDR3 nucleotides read TGCAGCGTTGATAGACTAGCGGTCTACAATGAGCAGTTCTTC. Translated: CSVDRLAVYNEQFF.

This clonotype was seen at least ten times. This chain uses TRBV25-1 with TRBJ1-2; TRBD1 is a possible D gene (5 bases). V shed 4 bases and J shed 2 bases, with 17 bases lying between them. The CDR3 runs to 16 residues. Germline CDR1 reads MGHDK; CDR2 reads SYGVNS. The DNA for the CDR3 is TGTGCCAGCAGTGGCGATACGGACACACTGAACTATGGCTACACCTTC. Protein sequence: CASSGDTDTLNYGYTF.

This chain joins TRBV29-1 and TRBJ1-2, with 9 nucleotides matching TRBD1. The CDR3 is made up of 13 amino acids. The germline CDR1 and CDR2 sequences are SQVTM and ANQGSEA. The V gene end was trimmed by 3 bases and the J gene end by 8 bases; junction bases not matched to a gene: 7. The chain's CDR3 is CSVDQGTGQGYTF. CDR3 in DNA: TGCAGCGTTGACCAAGGGACAGGGCAAGGCTACACCTTC.

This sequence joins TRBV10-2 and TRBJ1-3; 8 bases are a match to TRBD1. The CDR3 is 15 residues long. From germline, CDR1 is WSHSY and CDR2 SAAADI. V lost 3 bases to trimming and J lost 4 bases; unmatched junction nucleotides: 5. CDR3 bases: TGCGCCAGCAGTGATTCCGGGACAGGCGGAAACACCATATATTTT. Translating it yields CASSDSGTGGNTIYF.

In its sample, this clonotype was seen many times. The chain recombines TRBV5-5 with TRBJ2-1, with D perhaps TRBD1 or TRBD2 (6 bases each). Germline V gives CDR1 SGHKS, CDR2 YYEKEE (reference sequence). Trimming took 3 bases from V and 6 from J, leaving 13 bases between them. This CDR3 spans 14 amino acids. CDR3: CASSWTTGTNEQFF. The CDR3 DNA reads TGTGCCAGCAGCTGGACTACAGGGACCAATGAGCAGTTCTTC.

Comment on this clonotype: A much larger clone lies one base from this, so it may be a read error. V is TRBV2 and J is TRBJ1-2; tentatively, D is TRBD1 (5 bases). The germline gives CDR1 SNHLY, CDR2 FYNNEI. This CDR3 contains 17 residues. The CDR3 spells CASSEEVEGFGNCGYTF. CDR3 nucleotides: TGTGCCAGCAGTGAAGAGGTTGAGGGGTTCGGGAACTGTGGCTACACCTTC.

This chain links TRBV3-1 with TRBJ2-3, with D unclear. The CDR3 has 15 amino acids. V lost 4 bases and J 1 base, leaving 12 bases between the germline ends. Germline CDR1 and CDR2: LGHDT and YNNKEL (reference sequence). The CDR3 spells CASSLRSIGTDTQYF. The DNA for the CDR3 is TGTGCCAGCAGCCTAAGGTCCATTGGCACAGATACGCAGTATTTT.

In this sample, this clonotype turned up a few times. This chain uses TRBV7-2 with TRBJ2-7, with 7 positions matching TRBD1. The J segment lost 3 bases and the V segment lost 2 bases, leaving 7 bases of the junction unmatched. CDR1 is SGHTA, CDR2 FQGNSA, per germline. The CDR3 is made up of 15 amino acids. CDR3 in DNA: TGTGCCAGCAGCTTAAGGGCAGGGGGAATCTACGAGCAGTACTTC. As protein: CASSLRAGGIYEQYF.

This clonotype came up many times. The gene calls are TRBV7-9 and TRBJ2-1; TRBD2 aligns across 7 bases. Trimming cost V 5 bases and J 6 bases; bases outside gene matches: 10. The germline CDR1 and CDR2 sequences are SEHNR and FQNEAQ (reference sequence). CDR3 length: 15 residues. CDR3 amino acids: CASSKSAGVGNEQFF. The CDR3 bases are TGTGCCAGCAGCAAATCGGCGGGAGTCGGCAATGAGCAGTTCTTC.

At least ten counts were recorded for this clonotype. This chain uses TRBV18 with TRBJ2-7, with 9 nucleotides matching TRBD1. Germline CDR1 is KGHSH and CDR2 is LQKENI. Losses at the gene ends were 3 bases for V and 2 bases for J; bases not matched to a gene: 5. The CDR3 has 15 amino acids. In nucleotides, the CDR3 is TGTGCCAGCTCACCGGGGACAGGGTTACCCTACGAGCAGTACTTC. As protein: CASSPGTGLPYEQYF.

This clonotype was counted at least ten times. Here the CDR3 reads CASTRKPGQGDEQFF. For the CDR3, the DNA is TGTGCCAGCACGCGGAAGCCGGGACAGGGGGATGAGCAGTTCTTC. The gene calls are TRBV6-1 and TRBJ2-1; 11 bases fit TRBD1. The CDR3 has 15 residues. CDR1 is MNHNS, CDR2 SASEGT, per germline. V was pared by 7 bases and J by 8 bases, with 10 bases of the junction left unmatched.

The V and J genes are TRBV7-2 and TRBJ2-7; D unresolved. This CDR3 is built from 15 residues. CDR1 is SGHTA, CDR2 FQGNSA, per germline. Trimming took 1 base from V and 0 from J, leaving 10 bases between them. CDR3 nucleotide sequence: TGTGCCAGCAGCTTAGACCGGACGGGCTCCTACGAGCAGTACTTC. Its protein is CASSLDRTGSYEQYF.

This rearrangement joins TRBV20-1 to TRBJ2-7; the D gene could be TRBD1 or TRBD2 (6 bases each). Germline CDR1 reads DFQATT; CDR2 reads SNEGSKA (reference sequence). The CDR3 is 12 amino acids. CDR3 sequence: CSAGGGIHEQYF. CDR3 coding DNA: TGCAGCGCCGGAGGGGGAATACACGAGCAGTACTTC.

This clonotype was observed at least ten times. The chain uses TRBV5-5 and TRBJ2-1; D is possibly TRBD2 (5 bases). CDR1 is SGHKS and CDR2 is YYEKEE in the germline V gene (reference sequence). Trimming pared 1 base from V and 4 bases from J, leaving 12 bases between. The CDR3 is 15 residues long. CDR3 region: CASSLRTSNYNEQFF. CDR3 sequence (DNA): TGTGCCAGCAGCTTGAGGACTTCGAATTACAATGAGCAGTTCTTC.

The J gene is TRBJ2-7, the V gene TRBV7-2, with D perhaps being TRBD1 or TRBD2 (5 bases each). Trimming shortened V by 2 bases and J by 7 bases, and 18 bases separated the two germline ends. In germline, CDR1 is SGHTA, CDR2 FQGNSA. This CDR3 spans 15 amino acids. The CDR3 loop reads CASSLLAFAGWEQYF. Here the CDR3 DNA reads TGTGCCAGCAGCTTATTAGCGTTCGCAGGGTGGGAGCAGTACTTC.

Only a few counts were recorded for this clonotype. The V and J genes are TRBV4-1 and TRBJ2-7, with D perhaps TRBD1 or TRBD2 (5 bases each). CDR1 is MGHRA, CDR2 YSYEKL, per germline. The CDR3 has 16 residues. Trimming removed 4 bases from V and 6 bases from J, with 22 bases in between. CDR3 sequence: CASSPSAQGRGSEQYF. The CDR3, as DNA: TGCGCCAGCAGCCCCTCCGCGCAGGGACGCGGCAGCGAGCAGTACTTC.

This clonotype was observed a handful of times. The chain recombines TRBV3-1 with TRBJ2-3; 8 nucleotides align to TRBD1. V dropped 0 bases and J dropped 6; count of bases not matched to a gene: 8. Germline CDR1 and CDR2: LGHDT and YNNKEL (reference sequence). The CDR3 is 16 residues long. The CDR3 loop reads CASSQEAPGGFDTQYF. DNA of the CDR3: TGTGCCAGCAGCCAAGAGGCCCCAGGGGGCTTTGATACGCAGTATTTT.

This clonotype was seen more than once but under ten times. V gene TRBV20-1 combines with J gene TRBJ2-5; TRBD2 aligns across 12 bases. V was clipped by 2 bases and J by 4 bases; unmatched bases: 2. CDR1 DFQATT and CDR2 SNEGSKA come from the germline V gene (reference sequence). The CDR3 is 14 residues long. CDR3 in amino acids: CSARLAGGLETQYF. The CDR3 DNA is TGCAGTGCTAGACTAGCGGGAGGGTTAGAGACCCAGTACTTC.

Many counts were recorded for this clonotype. CDR3 region: CASRGSMNTEAFF. The CDR3 bases are TGTGCCAGTAGGGGCAGCATGAACACTGAAGCTTTCTTT. The V and J genes are TRBV28 and TRBJ1-1, with D tentatively TRBD1 (5 bases). The CDR3 sequence is 13 residues long. Trimming took off 9 bases at V and 0 bases at J, with 11 bases between the two ends. Germline CDR1 MDHEN, CDR2 SYDVKM.

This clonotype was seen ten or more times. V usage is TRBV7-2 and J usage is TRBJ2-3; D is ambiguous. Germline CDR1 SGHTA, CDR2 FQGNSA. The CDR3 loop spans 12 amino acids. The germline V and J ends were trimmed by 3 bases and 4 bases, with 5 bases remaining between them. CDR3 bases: TGTGCCAGCAGCTTGAATTCAGATACGCAGTATTTT. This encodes CASSLNSDTQYF.